The 28 T cell receptor beta chains below were found in one sample sequenced in a study of T cell responses to AZD1222 COVID-19 vaccine. Produced via immunoSEQ multiplex PCR; TCRdb's table is partial and in-frame only. The table has some 150,000 clones, 88% seen once; the top ten hold about 7%. The source material was peripheral blood, sampled after recovery from COVID-19. Source of these receptors: an adult who had recovered from COVID-19.

The chain links TRBV29-1 to TRBJ2-2; D uncertain. Trimming left V 7 bases short and J 1 base short, with 19 bases between. The germline V gene has CDR1 SQVTM and CDR2 ANQGSEA. CDR3 size: 16 residues. Here the CDR3 reads CSAQSPKAGNTGELFF. The CDR3 DNA reads TGCAGCGCCCAAAGCCCGAAGGCAGGGAACACCGGGGAGCTGTTTTTT.

CDR3 region: CASSLLGQHQPQHF. The CDR3 bases are TGTGCCAGCAGTTTGCTGGGGCAGCATCAGCCCCAGCATTTT. The chain employs TRBV28 and TRBJ1-5; possibly TRBD1 for D (5 bases). Trimming pared 3 bases from V and 5 bases from J, leaving 11 bases between. From germline, CDR1 is MDHEN and CDR2 SYDVKM. The CDR3 loop spans 14 amino acids. The complete variable domain, with remaining parts taken from reference TRBV28 and TRBJ1-5, reads DVKVTQSSRYLVKRTGEKVFLECVQDMDHENMFWYRQDPGLGLRLIYFSYDVKMKEKGDIPEGYSVSREKKERFSLILESASTNQTSMYLCASSLLGQHQPQHFGDGTRLSIL.

The chain employs TRBV10-3 and TRBJ1-3, with D unresolved. Trimming removed 10 bases at V and 0 bases at J, with 4 bases between. CDR3 length equals 11 residues. Germline values: CDR1 ENHRY, CDR2 SYGVKD. CDR3 sequence: CASFSGNTIYF. The CDR3 DNA sequence: TGTGCCAGCTTCTCTGGAAACACCATATATTTT.

Comments on this clone: Other DNA variants within this sample encode the same CDR3. The J gene is TRBJ2-5, the V gene TRBV5-1, with D unclear. The ends were cut back, 0 bases at V and 1 base at J, with 7 bases in the middle. The germline V gene has CDR1 SGHRS and CDR2 YFSETQ. This CDR3 spans 14 amino acids. The DNA for the CDR3 is TGCGCCAGCAGCTTGGGGTTAGCCCAAGAGACCCAGTACTTC. Translated, it gives CASSLGLAQETQYF.

The chain is built from TRBV3-1 (or the pseudogene TRBV3-2) and TRBJ1-4; D gene uncertain. The CDR3 covers 14 residues. The germline gives CDR1 LGHDT, CDR2 YNNKEL (reference sequence). Trimming took off 3 bases at V and 3 bases at J, with 8 bases between the two ends. CDR3 coding DNA: TGTGCCAGCAGCCATTGGGTTTCTAATGAAAAACTGTTTTTT. Translated: CASSHWVSNEKLFF.

This clone was picked up one time. The rearrangement joins TRBV7-2 to TRBJ1-5; 8 nucleotides line up with TRBD1. CDR3 length: 15 amino acids. Germline trimming cut 1 base from V and 6 bases from J; bases unmatched to any gene: 5. Germline V gene sequence: CDR1 SGHTA, CDR2 FQGNSA. The CDR3 region has the DNA TGTGCCAGCAGCTTAGTCGGACAGGGCGGTCAGCCCCAGCATTTT. Protein: CASSLVGQGGQPQHF.

This chain joins TRBV6-2 or TRBV6-3 and TRBJ2-7, with 8 bases that match TRBD1. J was trimmed by 5 bases and V by 4 bases; bases with no gene match: 7. CDR1 is MNHEY and CDR2 is SVGEGT in the germline V gene. This CDR3 is built from 14 residues. The CDR3: CASSSRDRRNEQYF. CDR3 bases: TGTGCCAGCAGTTCCCGGGACAGGCGAAACGAGCAGTACTTC.

Written as DNA, the CDR3 is TGTGCCAGCAGCTCCGACCCCCGGGGCTCTGGAAACACCATATATTTT. It codes for CASSSDPRGSGNTIYF. The gene calls are TRBV9 and TRBJ1-3; D ambiguous. Trimming removed 4 bases at V and 0 bases at J, with 14 bases between. The CDR3 length is 16 residues. The germline CDR1 and CDR2 sequences are SGDLS and YYNGEE.

The gene calls are TRBV10-3 and TRBJ1-1; 7 bases are a match to TRBD1. CDR3 length: 13 amino acids. J gave up 5 bases and V 3 bases, and 3 bases lay outside the gene matches. CDR1 ENHRY and CDR2 SYGVKD come from the germline V gene. CDR3 nucleotide sequence: TGTGCCATCAGTGACAGGGGGAATACTGAAGCTTTCTTT. Translating gives CAISDRGNTEAFF.

A note on this clone: One end of the junction is discordant with germline, which a read error may explain. The J gene is TRBJ2-4, the V gene TRBV4-1; no reliable D call. This CDR3 comprises 16 residues. Germline CDR1 and CDR2: MGHRA and YSYEKL. The CDR3 reads CASSEEEQLAKNIQYF. The CDR3 region has the DNA TGCGCCAGCAGCGAAGAAGAGCAACTAGCCAAAAACATTCAGTACTTC.

The rearrangement uses TRBV3-1 (or the pseudogene TRBV3-2) and TRBJ1-2; D is uncertain. The CDR3 contains 19 residues. The V and J ends lost 2 bases and 0 bases respectively, with 22 bases between them. In germline, CDR1 is LGHDT, CDR2 YNNKEL (reference sequence). CDR3 nucleotides: TGTGCCAGCAGCCAATGGAGCTCCGGCGCAGACGCAGCTAACTATGGCTACACCTTC. Translation gives CASSQWSSGADAANYGYTF.

This rearrangement joins TRBV18 to TRBJ1-2, with 9 positions matching TRBD1. The V gene end was trimmed by 4 bases and the J gene end by 3 bases; junction bases not matched to a gene: 12. From germline, CDR1 is KGHSH and CDR2 LQKENI. CDR3 length equals 17 residues. The CDR3 sequence is CASSRETSGTGYYGYTF. CDR3 nucleotide sequence: TGTGCCAGCTCACGAGAGACCAGCGGGACAGGGTACTATGGCTACACCTTC. Variable domain in full (rest from reference TRBV18 and TRBJ1-2): NAGVMQNPRHLVRRRGQEARLRCSPMKGHSHVYWYRQLPEEGLKFMVYLQKENIIDESGMPKERFSAEFPKEGPSILRIQQVVRGDSAAYFCASSRETSGTGYYGYTFGSGTRLTVV.

This clone has a single count. The chain links TRBV6-5 to TRBJ2-7, with 7 bases lining up with TRBD1. Trimming removed 6 bases from V and 1 base from J; junction bases left unmatched: 6. Germline loops: CDR1 MNHEY, CDR2 SVGAGI. The CDR3 covers 14 residues. DNA of the CDR3: TGTGCCAGCAGGAGGACAGGTTTATCCTACGAGCAGTACTTC. It translates to CASRRTGLSYEQYF.

The V and J genes are TRBV5-4 and TRBJ1-1; TRBD1 aligns across 9 bases. The CDR3 is made up of 15 amino acids. V shed 3 bases and J 1 base; nucleotides not matched to a gene: 4. Germline CDR1 SGHNT, CDR2 YYREEE (reference sequence). CDR3 sequence reads: CASSWGQGWNTEAFF. The CDR3 DNA sequence: TGTGCCAGCAGCTGGGGACAGGGTTGGAACACTGAAGCTTTCTTT.

This clone was seen only once. The rearrangement links TRBV3-1 (or the pseudogene TRBV3-2) to TRBJ1-2; D is undetermined. The ends were cut back, 0 bases at V and 8 bases at J, with 10 bases in the middle. The CDR3 contains 13 residues. In germline, CDR1 is LGHDT, CDR2 YNNKEL (reference sequence). The CDR3 DNA is TGTGCCAGCAGCCAAGAGGGTCAGAAAGGCTACACCTTC. As protein: CASSQEGQKGYTF.

This sequence joins TRBV6-5 and TRBJ1-5, with D unresolved. Germline CDR1 reads MNHEY; CDR2 reads SVGAGI. V gave up 11 bases and J gave up 4 bases, with 6 bases separating them. This CDR3 contains 10 residues. Written as DNA, the CDR3 is TGTGCCGGCTATAATCAGCCCCAGCATTTT. It translates to CAGYNQPQHF.

This chain joins TRBV28 and TRBJ1-3; a weak D match, TRBD1 (5 bases). The CDR3 consists of 15 residues. The V end was cut by 2 bases, the J end by 0 bases, with 8 bases between. CDR1 and CDR2 from the germline V gene are MDHEN and SYDVKM. CDR3 sequence (DNA): TGTGCCAGCAGTTTAGGGGCAGACTCTGGAAACACCATATATTTT. Amino acid sequence: CASSLGADSGNTIYF.

This clone was observed a single time. This chain connects TRBV29-1 to TRBJ2-7; the D is unclear. This CDR3 is built from 12 residues. Germline CDR1 is SQVTM and CDR2 is ANQGSEA. Trimming removed 4 bases at V and 6 bases at J, with 13 bases between. CDR3 nucleotides: TGCAGCGTTGCCCCCGGCGGTTTCGAGCAGTACTTC. As protein: CSVAPGGFEQYF.

V is TRBV5-1 and J is TRBJ2-7; D may be TRBD2 (7 bases). Germline V gene data show CDR1 as SGHRS and CDR2 as YFSETQ. V lost 0 bases and J 4 bases, leaving 29 bases between the germline ends. This CDR3 has 20 amino acids. The CDR3, as DNA: TGCGCCAGCAGCTTGGCCGTCGGAATTAGGGGGGGAGTCGTCGGGTACGAGCAGTACTTC. The encoded protein is CASSLAVGIRGGVVGYEQYF.

The rearrangement uses TRBV4-1 and TRBJ1-1; 9 nucleotides agree with TRBD1. Germline V gene sequence: CDR1 MGHRA, CDR2 YSYEKL. The J segment lost 0 bases and the V segment lost 3 bases, leaving 5 bases of the junction unmatched. CDR3 size: 16 residues. Here the CDR3 reads CASSHPGTGMNTEAFF. CDR3 DNA: TGCGCCAGCAGCCATCCCGGGACAGGGATGAACACTGAAGCTTTCTTT.

The J gene is TRBJ1-3, the V gene TRBV27, with D unclear. Trimming removed 5 bases at V and 0 bases at J, with 8 bases between. The CDR3 loop spans 14 amino acids. Germline V gene lookup returns CDR1 MNHEY and CDR2 SMNVEV (reference sequence). The CDR3 nucleotides are TGTGCCAGCAGTCCCGCCGGCTCTGGAAACACCATATATTTT. Translation gives CASSPAGSGNTIYF.

The chain links TRBV15 to TRBJ1-5, with D possibly matching TRBD1 (5 bases). Germline values: CDR1 LNHNV, CDR2 YYDKDF (reference sequence). V was trimmed by 0 bases and J by 2 bases, leaving 11 bases between them. The CDR3 is made up of 16 amino acids. The CDR3 DNA reads as TGTGCCACCAGCAGAGATTCAGGGCTTGGCAATCAGCCCCAGCATTTT. As protein: CATSRDSGLGNQPQHF.

The rearrangement uses TRBV19 and TRBJ2-1; TRBD2 matches at 10 bases. The CDR3 is 18 residues long. Trimming cost V 5 bases and J 5 bases; bases outside gene matches: 15. Germline CDR1 LNHDA, CDR2 SQIVND (reference sequence). CDR3 in amino acids: CASSRTGRLAGADNEQFF. CDR3 coding DNA: TGTGCCAGTAGTCGGACAGGGAGACTAGCGGGTGCCGACAATGAGCAGTTCTTC.

The chain recombines TRBV5-1 with TRBJ2-7; D is possibly TRBD1 or TRBD2 (6 bases each). This CDR3 comprises 15 residues. CDR1 and CDR2 (germline): SGHRS, YFSETQ. Trimming took off 4 bases at V and 4 bases at J, with 18 bases between the two ends. CDR3 sequence: CASSQDGQRAYEQYF. The CDR3 bases are TGCGCCAGCAGCCAGGATGGACAGCGGGCTTACGAGCAGTACTTC.

The chain uses TRBV5-4 and TRBJ1-3; tentatively, D is TRBD1 (6 bases). This CDR3 is built from 17 residues. The germline V gene encodes CDR1 SGHNT and CDR2 YYREEE (reference sequence). V shed 4 bases and J shed 0 bases, with 17 bases lying between them. CDR3 protein: CASSAGGALSSGNTIYF. CDR3 nucleotide sequence: TGTGCCAGCAGCGCCGGGGGGGCTTTGAGCTCTGGAAACACCATATATTTT.

This clone appeared once. The chain employs TRBV3-1 (or the pseudogene TRBV3-2) and TRBJ2-1, with TRBD2 as a possible D gene (5 bases). The CDR3 contains 13 residues. Trimming removed 5 bases from V and 4 bases from J, with 9 bases in between. CDR1 and CDR2 from the germline V gene are LGHDT and YNNKEL (reference sequence). The CDR3 DNA is TGTGCCAGCAGCACCCGGACTTACAATGAGCAGTTCTTC. Translated: CASSTRTYNEQFF.

The gene calls are TRBV5-1 and TRBJ1-5; no firm D call. CDR3 length: 15 amino acids. Germline assignment: CDR1 SGHRS and CDR2 YFSETQ. The V gene lost 4 bases and the J gene lost 6 bases, with 17 bases spanning the gap. The CDR3, as DNA: TGCGCCAGCAGCCCCATCCCAGGTTTGGGTCAGCCCCAGCATTTT. Encoded protein: CASSPIPGLGQPQHF.

This chain joins TRBV19 and TRBJ2-7; D is possibly TRBD1 or TRBD2 (5 bases each). Trimming left V 5 bases short and J 5 bases short, with 13 bases between. This CDR3 is 13 amino acids long. Germline V gene lookup returns CDR1 LNHDA and CDR2 SQIVND (reference sequence). This CDR3 reads CASSHGGRNEQYF. The CDR3 region has the DNA TGTGCCAGTAGTCATGGGGGAAGGAACGAGCAGTACTTC.